A selection of T cell receptor beta chains follows, all from one sample in a study of T cells expressing NK-cell markers. Following a re-call of the 5' RACE reads, TCRdb has one entry per CDR3 protein and lacks DNA. The sample table includes hundreds of thousands of distinct CDR3 sequences. Sample: blood T cells: a sorted CD56 or NKG2C T cell subset, CD4+ or CD8+ T cells, or bulk PBMC T cells (not recorded which). The receptor source for this set is a man between 18 and 29 years old in good health. Each CDR3 is given with its conserved first and last residue. Each record gives: J gene, V gene, CDR3 length, CDR3 protein.

j_call: TRBJ2-1; v_call: TRBV12-3/TRBV12-4; cdr3_length: 14; cdr3_aa: CASSLGGSRNEQFF
j_call: TRBJ2-1; v_call: TRBV5-6; cdr3_length: 13; cdr3_aa: CASSSTGGDEQFF
j_call: TRBJ2-2; v_call: TRBV2; cdr3_length: 15; cdr3_aa: CASSEIPSLTGELFF
j_call: TRBJ1-4; v_call: TRBV27; cdr3_length: 16; cdr3_aa: CASRSDGTITNEKLFF
j_call: TRBJ1-4; v_call: TRBV18; cdr3_length: 15; cdr3_aa: CASSSLLGANEKLFF
j_call: TRBJ2-3; v_call: TRBV15; cdr3_length: 18; cdr3_aa: CATSRVLGFIPATDTQYF
j_call: TRBJ2-4; v_call: TRBV7-9; cdr3_length: 11; cdr3_aa: CASKERNIQYF
j_call: TRBJ2-3; v_call: TRBV7-8; cdr3_length: 16; cdr3_aa: CASSQRVSSGSSTQYF
j_call: TRBJ2-1; v_call: TRBV9; cdr3_length: 15; cdr3_aa: CASSGGRTKDNEQFF
j_call: TRBJ2-1; v_call: TRBV7-2; cdr3_length: 15; cdr3_aa: CASSLARVLFNEQFF
j_call: TRBJ1-3; v_call: TRBV29-1; cdr3_length: 15; cdr3_aa: CSGRTTGSSGNTIYF
j_call: TRBJ2-4; v_call: TRBV5-6; cdr3_length: 18; cdr3_aa: CASSLTFGTALAKNIQYF
j_call: TRBJ2-2; v_call: TRBV7-2; cdr3_length: 17; cdr3_aa: CASSPYFGTSQFGELFF
j_call: TRBJ2-1; v_call: TRBV6-1; cdr3_length: 15; cdr3_aa: CATAQGGRSYNEQFF
j_call: TRBJ2-1; v_call: TRBV7-2; cdr3_length: 13; cdr3_aa: CASSLDGASEQFF
j_call: TRBJ2-3; v_call: TRBV4-1; cdr3_length: 17; cdr3_aa: CASSQETLRPSTDTQYF
j_call: TRBJ2-3; v_call: TRBV7-9; cdr3_length: 12; cdr3_aa: CASSQQAHTQYF
j_call: TRBJ1-4; v_call: TRBV12-3/TRBV12-4; cdr3_length: 14; cdr3_aa: CASSSGVRTEKLFF
j_call: TRBJ2-2; v_call: TRBV7-9; cdr3_length: 16; cdr3_aa: CASSLSQGAVAGELFF
j_call: TRBJ1-2; v_call: TRBV7-8; cdr3_length: 15; cdr3_aa: CASSLDLPLTGGYTF
j_call: TRBJ1-1; v_call: TRBV21-1; cdr3_length: 16; cdr3_aa: CASSAHYSGGNTEAFF
j_call: TRBJ1-6; v_call: TRBV2; cdr3_length: 14; cdr3_aa: CASSENGGRSPLHF
j_call: TRBJ2-2; v_call: TRBV10-3; cdr3_length: 16; cdr3_aa: CASSPPGLLNTGELFF
j_call: TRBJ2-6; v_call: TRBV5-5; cdr3_length: 16; cdr3_aa: CASSLGASSGANVLTF
j_call: TRBJ2-5; v_call: TRBV18; cdr3_length: 18; cdr3_aa: CASSPLPSGRADQETQYF
j_call: TRBJ2-2; v_call: TRBV4-2; cdr3_length: 15; cdr3_aa: CASSQWTENTGELFF
j_call: TRBJ2-1; v_call: TRBV9; cdr3_length: 14; cdr3_aa: CASSVDPSLGEQFF
j_call: TRBJ2-5; v_call: TRBV3-1; cdr3_length: 17; cdr3_aa: CASSSIVGLQTQETQYF
j_call: TRBJ2-1; v_call: TRBV27; cdr3_length: 15; cdr3_aa: CASSPGQGSHNEQFF
j_call: TRBJ2-1; v_call: TRBV20-1; cdr3_length: 17; cdr3_aa: CSARTSSGSASYNEQFF
j_call: TRBJ1-1; v_call: TRBV11-2; cdr3_length: 18; cdr3_aa: CASSLFRGVLGGDTEAFF
j_call: TRBJ2-7; v_call: TRBV6-1; cdr3_length: 13; cdr3_aa: CASSKVSLDEQYF
j_call: TRBJ2-3; v_call: TRBV5-1; cdr3_length: 20; cdr3_aa: CASSRGNNAAGRTVTDTQYF
j_call: TRBJ2-3; v_call: TRBV29-1; cdr3_length: 15; cdr3_aa: CSVVPGVASTDTQYF
j_call: TRBJ2-3; v_call: TRBV3-1; cdr3_length: 16; cdr3_aa: CASSQDRLLEGHTQYF
j_call: TRBJ2-4; v_call: TRBV20-1; cdr3_length: 14; cdr3_aa: CSARDRGAKNIQYF
j_call: TRBJ1-4; v_call: TRBV6-6; cdr3_length: 13; cdr3_aa: CATVTGNNEKLFF
j_call: TRBJ2-5; v_call: TRBV7-2; cdr3_length: 15; cdr3_aa: CASSLEGTGGETQYF
j_call: TRBJ2-2; v_call: TRBV27; cdr3_length: 15; cdr3_aa: CASRVMQGNTGELFF
j_call: TRBJ1-4; v_call: TRBV20-1; cdr3_length: 16; cdr3_aa: CSARDFWDTTNEKLFF
j_call: TRBJ2-7; v_call: TRBV4-3; cdr3_length: 15; cdr3_aa: CASSQDPNRGLEQYF
j_call: TRBJ1-1; v_call: TRBV4-3; cdr3_length: 14; cdr3_aa: CASSQQGHRTEAFF
j_call: TRBJ2-3; v_call: TRBV9; cdr3_length: 17; cdr3_aa: CASSHSYSGLDTDTQYF
j_call: TRBJ1-4; v_call: TRBV7-9; cdr3_length: 14; cdr3_aa: CASSPDRVAEKLFF
j_call: TRBJ1-1; v_call: TRBV4-1; cdr3_length: 14; cdr3_aa: CASRGVLKNTEAFF
j_call: TRBJ2-1; v_call: TRBV5-1; cdr3_length: 13; cdr3_aa: CASSLLGDNEQFF
j_call: TRBJ2-5; v_call: TRBV12-3/TRBV12-4; cdr3_length: 13; cdr3_aa: CASSPKGMETQYF
j_call: TRBJ2-7; v_call: TRBV15; cdr3_length: 14; cdr3_aa: CATSWGQGADEQYF
j_call: TRBJ1-1; v_call: TRBV10-3; cdr3_length: 15; cdr3_aa: CAISESWQGGTEAFF
j_call: TRBJ2-3; v_call: TRBV20-1; cdr3_length: 13; cdr3_aa: CSSPSLSTDTQYF
j_call: TRBJ1-2; v_call: TRBV28; cdr3_length: 14; cdr3_aa: CASMKRQGNYGYTF
j_call: TRBJ2-3; v_call: TRBV5-5; cdr3_length: 15; cdr3_aa: CASSFSGTRTDTQYF
j_call: TRBJ2-1; v_call: TRBV9; cdr3_length: 15; cdr3_aa: CASSVGLGDNNEQFF
j_call: TRBJ2-1; v_call: TRBV12-3/TRBV12-4; cdr3_length: 15; cdr3_aa: CASSPSGAWKNEQFF